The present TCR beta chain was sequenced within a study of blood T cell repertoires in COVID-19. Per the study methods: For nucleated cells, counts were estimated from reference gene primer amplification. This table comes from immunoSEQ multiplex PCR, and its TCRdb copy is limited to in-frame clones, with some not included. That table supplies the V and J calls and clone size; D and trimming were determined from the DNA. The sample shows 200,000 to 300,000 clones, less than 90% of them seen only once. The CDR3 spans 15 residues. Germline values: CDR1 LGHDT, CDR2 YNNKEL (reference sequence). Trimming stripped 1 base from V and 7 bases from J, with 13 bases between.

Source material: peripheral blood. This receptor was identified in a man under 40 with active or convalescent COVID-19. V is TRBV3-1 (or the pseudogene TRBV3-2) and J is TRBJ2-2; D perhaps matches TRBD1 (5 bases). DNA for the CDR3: TGTGCCAGCAGCCAAGGTGTAGGGGTGTTCGGGGAGCTGTTTTTT. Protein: CASSQGVGVFGELFF.